The 4 T cell receptor beta chains presented below share a single source sample, sequenced in a study of cytotoxic CD8 clonotypes in ibrutinib-treated CLL. Libraries were prepared by immunoSEQ multiplex PCR; TCRdb keeps only in-frame clonotypes and omits some of them. Among around 310,000 clones, just under 80% were seen once, and the ten largest hold 6.5% to 8%. The source was PBMCs, collected before ibrutinib treatment. The receptors were gathered from a human donor with chronic lymphocytic leukemia.

The V and J genes are TRBV27 and TRBJ1-4; no clear D gene. Deletions cut 0 bases from V and 7 bases from J, with 12 bases between. Germline loops: CDR1 MNHEY, CDR2 SMNVEV (reference sequence). CDR3 length: 15 amino acids. CDR3 protein: CASSLSMAPGEKLFF. The CDR3 DNA reads as TGTGCCAGCAGTTTATCAATGGCCCCCGGTGAAAAACTGTTTTTT.

This chain links TRBV19 with TRBJ1-2; 10 positions agree with TRBD1. From germline, CDR1 is LNHDA and CDR2 SQIVND (reference sequence). The CDR3 spans 15 residues. Trimming took 4 bases from V and 7 from J; bases not matched to a gene: 9. Here the CDR3 DNA reads TGTGCCAGTAGTACCCCCGGGACAGGGGCGCTTGGCTACACCTTC. Translation gives CASSTPGTGALGYTF.

The rearrangement joins TRBV2 to TRBJ2-2, with a weak D call TRBD2 (5 bases). CDR3 length equals 15 residues. CDR1 and CDR2 from the germline V gene are SNHLY and FYNNEI. Trimming removed 5 bases at V and 4 bases at J, with 14 bases between. CDR3 DNA sequence: TGTGCCAGCAGTACTCGAGGGTCCCTCACCGGGGAGCTGTTTTTT. Amino acid sequence: CASSTRGSLTGELFF.

The gene calls are TRBV6-5 and TRBJ1-5; a weak D match, TRBD1 (6 bases). Germline V gives CDR1 MNHEY, CDR2 SVGAGI. The V and J ends lost 5 bases and 1 base respectively, with 12 bases between them. The length of the CDR3 is 15 residues. CDR3 loop: CASSITGMSNQPQHF. DNA of the CDR3: TGTGCCAGCAGTATAACAGGGATGAGCAATCAGCCCCAGCATTTT.